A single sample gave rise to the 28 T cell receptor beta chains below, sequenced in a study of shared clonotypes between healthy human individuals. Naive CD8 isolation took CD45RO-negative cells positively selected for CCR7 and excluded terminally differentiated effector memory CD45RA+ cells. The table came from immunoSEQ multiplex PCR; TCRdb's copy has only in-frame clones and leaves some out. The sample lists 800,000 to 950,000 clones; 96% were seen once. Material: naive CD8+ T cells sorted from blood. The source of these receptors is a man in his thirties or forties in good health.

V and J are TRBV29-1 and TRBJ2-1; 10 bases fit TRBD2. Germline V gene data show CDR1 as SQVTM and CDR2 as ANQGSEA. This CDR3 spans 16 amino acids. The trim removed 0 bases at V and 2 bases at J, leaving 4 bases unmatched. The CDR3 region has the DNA TGCAGCGTTGAAGATACGACTAGCGGGCCCTACAATGAGCAGTTCTTC. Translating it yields CSVEDTTSGPYNEQFF.

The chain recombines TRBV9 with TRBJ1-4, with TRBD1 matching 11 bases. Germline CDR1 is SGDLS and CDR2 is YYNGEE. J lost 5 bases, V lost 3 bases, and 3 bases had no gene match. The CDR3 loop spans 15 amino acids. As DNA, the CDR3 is TGTGCCAGCAGCGGCGGGACAGGGGGGAATGAAAAACTGTTTTTT. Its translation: CASSGGTGGNEKLFF.

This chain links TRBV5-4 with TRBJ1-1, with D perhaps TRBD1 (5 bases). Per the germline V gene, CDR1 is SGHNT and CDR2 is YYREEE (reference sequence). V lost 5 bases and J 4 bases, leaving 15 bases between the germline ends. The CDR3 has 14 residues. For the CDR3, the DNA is TGTGCCAGCAGAGGGTGGTTTGGGGGCACTGAAGCTTTCTTT. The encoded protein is CASRGWFGGTEAFF.

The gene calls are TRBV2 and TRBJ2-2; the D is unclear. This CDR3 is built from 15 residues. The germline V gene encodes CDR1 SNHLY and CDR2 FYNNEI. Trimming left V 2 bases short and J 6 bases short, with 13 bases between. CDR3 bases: TGTGCCAGCAGTGAAAAGGGTAGGGTGGCCGGGGAGCTGTTTTTT. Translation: CASSEKGRVAGELFF.

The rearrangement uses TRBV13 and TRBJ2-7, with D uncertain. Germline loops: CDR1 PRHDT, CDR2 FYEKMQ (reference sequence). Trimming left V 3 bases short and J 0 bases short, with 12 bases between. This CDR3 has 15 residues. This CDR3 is CASSFGGKSSYEQYF. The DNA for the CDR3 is TGTGCCAGCAGCTTTGGCGGTAAGAGCTCCTACGAGCAGTACTTC.

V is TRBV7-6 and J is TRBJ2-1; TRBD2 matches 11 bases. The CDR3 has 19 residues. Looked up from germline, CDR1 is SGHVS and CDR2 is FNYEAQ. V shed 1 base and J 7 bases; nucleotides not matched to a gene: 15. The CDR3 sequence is CASSLETSGSIWRGNEQFF. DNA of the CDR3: TGTGCCAGCAGCTTAGAAACTAGCGGGAGTATTTGGCGCGGGAATGAGCAGTTCTTC.

The CDR3 loop is CASSRGQGYGYTF. In nucleotides, the CDR3 is TGTGCCAGCAGTCGGGGACAGGGCTATGGCTACACCTTC. The rearrangement joins TRBV28 to TRBJ1-2, with 9 bases that match TRBD1. Trimming took 5 bases from V and 4 from J; bases not matched to a gene: 2. The germline V gene has CDR1 MDHEN and CDR2 SYDVKM. The CDR3 contains 13 residues.

CDR3 protein: CASSQQGQGRTEAFF. The CDR3 DNA sequence: TGCGCCAGCAGCCAACAAGGACAGGGGCGCACTGAAGCTTTCTTT. The chain links TRBV5-1 to TRBJ1-1; 9 nucleotides line up with TRBD1. Germline CDR1 SGHRS, CDR2 YFSETQ. J lost 4 bases, V lost 4 bases, and 8 bases had no gene match. The CDR3 totals 15 residues. The entire variable domain, with the rest obtained from reference TRBV5-1 and TRBJ1-1, is as follows: KAGVTQTPRYLIKTRGQQVTLSCSPISGHRSVSWYQQTPGQGLQFLFEYFSETQRNKGNFPGRFSGRQFSNSRSEMNVSTLELGDSALYLCASSQQGQGRTEAFFGQGTRLTVV.

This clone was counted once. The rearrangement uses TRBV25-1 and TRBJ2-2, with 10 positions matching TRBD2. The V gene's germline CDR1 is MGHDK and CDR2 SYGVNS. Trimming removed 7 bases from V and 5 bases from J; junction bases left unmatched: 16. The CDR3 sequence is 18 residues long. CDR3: CASNAGSGWTSGTGELFF. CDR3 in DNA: TGTGCCAGCAACGCAGGCTCGGGGTGGACTAGCGGTACCGGGGAGCTGTTTTTT.

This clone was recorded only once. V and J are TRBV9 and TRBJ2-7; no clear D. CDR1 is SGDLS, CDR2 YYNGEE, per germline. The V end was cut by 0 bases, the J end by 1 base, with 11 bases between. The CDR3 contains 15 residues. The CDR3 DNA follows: TGTGCCAGCAGCGTAGTACCCACGCCTTCCTACGAGCAGTACTTC. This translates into CASSVVPTPSYEQYF.

CDR3: CASSELGTGYEQYF. CDR3 DNA: TGTGCCAGCAGTGAGCTCGGGACAGGGTACGAGCAGTACTTC. This chain links TRBV6-1 with TRBJ2-7, with 9 bases aligning to TRBD1. J gave up 4 bases and V 3 bases, and 4 bases lay outside the gene matches. Germline-derived CDR1 and CDR2 are MNHNS and SASEGT. CDR3 length equals 14 residues.

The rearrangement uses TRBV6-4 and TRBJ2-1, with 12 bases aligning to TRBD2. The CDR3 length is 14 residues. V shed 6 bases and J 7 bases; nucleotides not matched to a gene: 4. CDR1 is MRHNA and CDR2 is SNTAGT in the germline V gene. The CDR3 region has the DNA TGTGCCAGCAGCCTAGCGGGAGGGCAAAATGAGCAGTTCTTC. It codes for CASSLAGGQNEQFF.

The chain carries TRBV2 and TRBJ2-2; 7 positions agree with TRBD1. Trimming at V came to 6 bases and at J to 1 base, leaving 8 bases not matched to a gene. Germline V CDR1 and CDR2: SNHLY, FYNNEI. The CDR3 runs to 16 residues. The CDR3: CASRDPGQMNTGELFF. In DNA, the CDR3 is TGTGCCAGCAGGGACCCGGGACAGATGAACACCGGGGAGCTGTTTTTT.

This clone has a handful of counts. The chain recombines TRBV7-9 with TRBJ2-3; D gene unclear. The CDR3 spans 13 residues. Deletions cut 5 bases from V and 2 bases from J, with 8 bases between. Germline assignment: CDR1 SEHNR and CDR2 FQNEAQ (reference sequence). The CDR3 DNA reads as TGTGCCAGCAGCCCCCCGCACACAGATACGCAGTATTTT. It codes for CASSPPHTDTQYF.

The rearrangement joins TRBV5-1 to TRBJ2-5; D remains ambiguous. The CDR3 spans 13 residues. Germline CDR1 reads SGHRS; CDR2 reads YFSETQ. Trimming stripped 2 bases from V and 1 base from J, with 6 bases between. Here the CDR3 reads CASSFQAQETQYF. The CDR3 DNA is TGCGCCAGCAGCTTCCAGGCCCAAGAGACCCAGTACTTC.

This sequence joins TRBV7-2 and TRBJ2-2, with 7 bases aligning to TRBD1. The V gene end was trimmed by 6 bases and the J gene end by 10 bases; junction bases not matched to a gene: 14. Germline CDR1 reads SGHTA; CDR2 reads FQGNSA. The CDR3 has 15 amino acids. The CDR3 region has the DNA TGTGCCAGCAGTTTGGCCCGGGACAGTTTACAGGAGCTGTTTTTT. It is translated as CASSLARDSLQELFF.

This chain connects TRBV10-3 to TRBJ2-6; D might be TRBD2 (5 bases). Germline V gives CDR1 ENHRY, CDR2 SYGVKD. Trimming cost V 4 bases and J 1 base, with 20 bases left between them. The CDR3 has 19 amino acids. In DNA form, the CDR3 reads TGTGCCATCAGTGTAGTTGCGTTCGGACGGGATTCTGGGGCCAACGTCCTGACTTTC. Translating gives CAISVVAFGRDSGANVLTF.

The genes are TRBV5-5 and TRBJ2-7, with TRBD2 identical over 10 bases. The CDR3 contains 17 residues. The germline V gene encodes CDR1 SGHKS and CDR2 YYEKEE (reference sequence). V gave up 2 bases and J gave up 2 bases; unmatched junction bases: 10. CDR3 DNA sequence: TGTGCCAGCAGCTTTCTAGCGGGAGATGCAAACCCCTACGAGCAGTACTTC. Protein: CASSFLAGDANPYEQYF.

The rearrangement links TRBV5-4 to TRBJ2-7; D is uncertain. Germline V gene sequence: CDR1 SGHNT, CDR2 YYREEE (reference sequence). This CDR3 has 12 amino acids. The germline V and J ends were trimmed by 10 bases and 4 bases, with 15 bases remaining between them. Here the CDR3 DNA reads TGTGCCTTTTCCCAGGAGAGGTACGAGCAGTACTTC. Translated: CAFSQERYEQYF.

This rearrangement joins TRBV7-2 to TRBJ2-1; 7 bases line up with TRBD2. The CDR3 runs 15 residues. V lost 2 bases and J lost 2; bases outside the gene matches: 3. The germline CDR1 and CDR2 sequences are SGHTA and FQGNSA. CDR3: CASSLLAGPYNEQFF. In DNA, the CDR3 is TGTGCCAGCAGCTTATTAGCGGGCCCCTACAATGAGCAGTTCTTC.

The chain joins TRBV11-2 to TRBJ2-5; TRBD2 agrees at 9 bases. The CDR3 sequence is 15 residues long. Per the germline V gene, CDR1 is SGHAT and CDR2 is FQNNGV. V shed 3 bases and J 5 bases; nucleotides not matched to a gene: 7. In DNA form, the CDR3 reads TGTGCCAGCAGCTTGGGTAGCGGGAGTCTGGAGACCCAGTACTTC. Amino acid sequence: CASSLGSGSLETQYF.

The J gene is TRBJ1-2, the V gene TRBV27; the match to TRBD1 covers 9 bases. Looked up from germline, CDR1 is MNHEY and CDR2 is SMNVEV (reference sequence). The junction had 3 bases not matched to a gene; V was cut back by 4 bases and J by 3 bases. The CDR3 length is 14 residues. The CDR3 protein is CASSSYRGHYGYTF. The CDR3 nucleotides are TGTGCCAGCAGTTCTTACAGGGGGCACTATGGCTACACCTTC.

The CDR3: CASSQGSGRGANEQFF. In nucleotides, the CDR3 is TGCGCCAGCAGCCAAGGTAGCGGGAGAGGGGCCAATGAGCAGTTCTTC. The chain has TRBV4-1 and TRBJ2-1; 9 nucleotides align to TRBD2. The germline V gene encodes CDR1 MGHRA and CDR2 YSYEKL. V trimming: 1 base; J trimming: 6 bases; junction bases outside the gene matches: 7. This CDR3 comprises 16 residues.

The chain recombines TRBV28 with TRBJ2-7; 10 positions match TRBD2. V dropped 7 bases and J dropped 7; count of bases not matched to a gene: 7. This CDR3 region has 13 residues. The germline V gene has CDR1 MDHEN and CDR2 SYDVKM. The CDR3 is CASNPSGGREQYF. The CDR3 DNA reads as TGTGCCAGCAACCCTAGCGGGGGACGAGAGCAGTACTTC.

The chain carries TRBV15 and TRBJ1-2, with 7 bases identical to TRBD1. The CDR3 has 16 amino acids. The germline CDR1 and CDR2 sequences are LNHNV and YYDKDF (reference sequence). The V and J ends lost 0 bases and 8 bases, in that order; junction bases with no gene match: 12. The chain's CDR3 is CATSRDKTGAMGGYTF. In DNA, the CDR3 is TGTGCCACCAGCAGAGATAAAACAGGGGCCATGGGAGGCTACACCTTC.

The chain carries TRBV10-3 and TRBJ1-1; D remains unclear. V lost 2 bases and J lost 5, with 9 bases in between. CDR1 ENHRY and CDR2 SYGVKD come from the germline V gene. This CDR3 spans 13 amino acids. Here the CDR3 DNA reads TGTGCCATCAGTGAGGGCCTGGGGACTGAAGCTTTCTTT. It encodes CAISEGLGTEAFF.

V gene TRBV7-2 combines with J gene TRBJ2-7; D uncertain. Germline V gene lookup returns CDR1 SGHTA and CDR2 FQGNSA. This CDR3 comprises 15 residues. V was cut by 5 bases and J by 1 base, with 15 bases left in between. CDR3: CASSRTRLGSYEQYF. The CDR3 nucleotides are TGTGCCAGCAGCAGAACAAGATTAGGATCCTACGAGCAGTACTTC.

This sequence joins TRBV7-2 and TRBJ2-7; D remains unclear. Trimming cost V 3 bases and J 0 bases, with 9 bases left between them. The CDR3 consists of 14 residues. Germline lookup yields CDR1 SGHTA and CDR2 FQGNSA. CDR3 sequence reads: CASSFGPSSYEQYF. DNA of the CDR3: TGTGCCAGCAGCTTCGGGCCAAGCTCCTACGAGCAGTACTTC.